This record looks at one T cell receptor beta chain sequence and its context. Antigen specificity is unknown. Germline V gene sequence: CDR1 MNHEY, CDR2 SMNVEV (reference sequence). Trimming removed 6 bases from V and 2 bases from J; junction bases left unmatched: 12. The length of the CDR3 is 18 residues. Preparation of the TCRbeta library used unique molecular identifiers. A single record per CDR3 protein comes from TCRdb applying MiXCR to the PCR reads. The data show fewer than 550,000 distinct CDR3 sequences, approximately 10% seen once. The data were obtained in a study of T-cell reconstitution after alpha-beta-depleted transplantation in children. Study results and caveats: The authors attributed T-cell counts and diversity one year after transplant mostly to newly produced T cells. Roughly two months post-transplant, alpha-beta T cells reportedly originated from several hundred graft clones that had expanded. In some patients, recipient T cells and intrathymic progenitors surviving conditioning explained high day-60 diversity.

This chain links TRBV27 with TRBJ2-6; 8 nucleotides match TRBD1. The clonotype originates from a female patient aged 2 to 10 who had a stem cell transplant for aplastic anemia, so the T cells may come from the graft donor. Source: PBMCs, mostly from graft donor cells, taken 180 days after TCRalphabeta/CD19-depleted stem cell transplant. The CDR3 DNA reads TGTGCCAGCAGCCGGGAGAGGACAGGGCGGGCTGGGGCCAACGTCCTGACTTTC. This codes for CASSRERTGRAGANVLTF.